This is a list of T cell receptor beta chains from one sample in a study of blood T cell repertoires in COVID-19. Repertoires were generated with immunoSEQ multiplex PCR, while TCRdb's copy carries only in-frame clones and drops some. The table includes 90,000 to 120,000 clones, 85% to 95% detected once. Sequencing used peripheral blood. The receptors here all came from a woman in her twenties or thirties with acute or convalescent COVID-19. Both conserved end residues are part of each CDR3. A D gene is named only where the DNA matches it firmly. Clone size is stated in some rows and not others, as once, few, many or a class when expanded.

abundance	v_gene	d_gene	j_gene	CDR3nt	CDR3aa
once	TRBV5-1	TRBD2	TRBJ2-3	TGCGCCAGCAGCTTGGCCGCGGGGGGATTCGGCACAGATACGCAGTATTTT	CASSLAAGGFGTDTQYF
NA	TRBV10-1	TRBD1	TRBJ1-2	TGCGCCAGCAGTGAGCCCTCGGGACAGAACTATGGCTACACCTTC	CASSEPSGQNYGYTF
NA	TRBV10-2	NA	TRBJ2-2	TGCGCCACCTTCTCTGGGCAGGGGAACACCGGGGAGCTGTTTTTT	CATFSGQGNTGELFF
NA	TRBV4-3	TRBD1	TRBJ2-7	TGCGCCAGCAGCCAAGAAGGGACAGACTTCAACTACGAGCAGTACTTC	CASSQEGTDFNYEQYF
NA	TRBV7-9	TRBD1	TRBJ2-1	TGTGCCAGCAGCGCCGACAGGGACGAGCAGTTCTTC	CASSADRDEQFF
NA	TRBV4-1	NA	TRBJ1-5	TGCGCCAGCAGCCAAGTACAGGGCAATCAGCCCCAGCATTTT	CASSQVQGNQPQHF
NA	TRBV28	NA	TRBJ1-4	TGTGCCAGCAGTTTTCATCGGGAGAATGAAAAACTGTTTTTT	CASSFHRENEKLFF
NA	TRBV2	NA	TRBJ1-2	TGTGCCAGCACCCGGGACACCGCAGGGCAAGGCTACACCTTC	CASTRDTAGQGYTF
NA	TRBV7-2	NA	TRBJ2-1	TGTGCCAGCAGCTTCTTGCGGAATGAGCAGTTCTTC	CASSFLRNEQFF
NA	TRBV4-1	TRBD1	TRBJ1-1	TGCGCCAGCAGCCCTGCCGGGGACAGTATGTTGCTGGCTTTCTTT	CASSPAGDSMLLAFF
NA	TRBV30	NA	TRBJ2-4	TGTGCCTGGAGTGTTCTACGGAACATTCAGTACTTC	CAWSVLRNIQYF
NA	TRBV6-5	TRBD1	TRBJ2-7	TGTGCCAGCAGGACAGGGAGTACCTACGAGCAGTACTTC	CASRTGSTYEQYF
NA	TRBV7-9	TRBD2	TRBJ2-1	TGTGCCAGCAGCCAGGCTGCGGGAGGGGGCAATGAGCAGTTCTTC	CASSQAAGGGNEQFF
NA	TRBV4-3	TRBD1	TRBJ2-5	TGCGCCAGCAGCCCCGGGACAGGGGTAGGAGAGACCCAGTACTTC	CASSPGTGVGETQYF
NA	TRBV9	TRBD2	TRBJ2-7	TGTGCCAGCAGCGCCGACCCTCTAGCGGGGGGGCCCTACGAGCAGTACTTC	CASSADPLAGGPYEQYF
NA	TRBV7-2	NA	TRBJ2-1	TGTGCCAGCAGCTTAGGGCTAGCCGGGATCGATGAGCAGTTCTTC	CASSLGLAGIDEQFF
NA	TRBV19	NA	TRBJ1-1	TGTGCCAGTAGTTTACCTTACCTCCGGGTCCCAGATTTCTTT	CASSLPYLRVPDFF